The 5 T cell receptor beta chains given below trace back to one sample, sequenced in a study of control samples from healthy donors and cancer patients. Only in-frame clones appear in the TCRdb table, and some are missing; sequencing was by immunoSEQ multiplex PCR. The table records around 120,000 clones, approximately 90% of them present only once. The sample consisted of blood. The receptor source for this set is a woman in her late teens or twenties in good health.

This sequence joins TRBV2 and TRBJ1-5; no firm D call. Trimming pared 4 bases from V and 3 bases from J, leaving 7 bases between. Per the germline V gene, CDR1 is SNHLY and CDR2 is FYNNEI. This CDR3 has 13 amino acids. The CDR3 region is CASSGQNNQPQHF. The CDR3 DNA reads TGTGCCAGCAGTGGACAAAACAATCAGCCCCAGCATTTT.

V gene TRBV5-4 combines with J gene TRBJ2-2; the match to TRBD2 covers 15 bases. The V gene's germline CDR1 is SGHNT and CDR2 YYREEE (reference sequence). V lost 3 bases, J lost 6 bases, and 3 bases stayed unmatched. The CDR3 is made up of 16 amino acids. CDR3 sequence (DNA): TGTGCCAGCAGCTCTGGACTAGCGGGGGGGCCCGGGGAGCTGTTTTTT. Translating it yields CASSSGLAGGPGELFF.

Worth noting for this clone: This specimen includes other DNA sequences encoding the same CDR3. CDR3 loop: CASSQLVGYEQYF. CDR3 DNA sequence: TGTGCCAGCAGCCAACTGGTTGGCTACGAGCAGTACTTC. V gene TRBV3-1 (or the pseudogene TRBV3-2) combines with J gene TRBJ2-7; D not resolved. Germline CDR1 LGHDT, CDR2 YNNKEL (reference sequence). The CDR3 runs to 13 residues. V gave up 2 bases and J gave up 3 bases, with 8 bases separating them.

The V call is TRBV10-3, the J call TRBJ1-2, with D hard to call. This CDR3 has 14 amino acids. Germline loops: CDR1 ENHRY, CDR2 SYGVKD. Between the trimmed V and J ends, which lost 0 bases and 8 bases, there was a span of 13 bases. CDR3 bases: TGTGCCATCAGTGAGTCGACATCCCTCGGGGGCTACACCTTC. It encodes CAISESTSLGGYTF.

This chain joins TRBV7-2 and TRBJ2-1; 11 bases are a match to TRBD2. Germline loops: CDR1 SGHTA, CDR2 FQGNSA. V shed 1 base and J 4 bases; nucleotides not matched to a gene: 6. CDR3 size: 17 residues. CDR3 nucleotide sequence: TGTGCCAGCAGCTTAGTCGTAGCGGGGGGGCGGTACAATGAGCAGTTCTTC. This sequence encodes CASSLVVAGGRYNEQFF.